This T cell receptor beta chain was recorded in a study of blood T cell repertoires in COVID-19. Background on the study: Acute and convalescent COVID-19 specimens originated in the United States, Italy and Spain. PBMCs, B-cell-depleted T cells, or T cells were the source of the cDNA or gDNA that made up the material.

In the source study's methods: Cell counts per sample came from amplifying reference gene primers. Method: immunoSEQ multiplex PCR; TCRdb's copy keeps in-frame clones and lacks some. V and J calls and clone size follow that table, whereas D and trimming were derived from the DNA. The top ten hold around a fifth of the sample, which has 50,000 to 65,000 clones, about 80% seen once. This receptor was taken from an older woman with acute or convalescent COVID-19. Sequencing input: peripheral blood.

The CDR3 DNA follows: TGTGCCAGCAGCCGGACAGGATCTAATGAAAAACTGTTTTTT. Protein product: CASSRTGSNEKLFF. The rearrangement uses TRBV7-2 and TRBJ1-4, with TRBD1 matching 7 bases. The V segment lost 5 bases and the J segment 3 bases; nucleotides outside the gene matches: 3. Germline CDR1 is SGHTA and CDR2 is FQGNSA. The CDR3 has 14 amino acids.